This is a list of T cell receptor beta chains from one sample in a study of response to subunit inactivated influenza vaccine. Using its own MiXCR run on the RT-PCR reads, TCRdb lists one record per CDR3 protein. This sample yields roughly 190,000 distinct CDR3 sequences, of which roughly 14% are seen a single time; about 26% belongs to the top ten. Specimen: CD8+ T cells sorted from PBMCs, collected roughly 5 days after vaccination. The source is a man between 45 and 60 years old who received an inactivated influenza vaccine. The CDR3 runs from the conserved cysteine through the conserved F or W. The D gene is left open where the match is weak. Clone size is stated in some rows and not others, as once, few, many or a class when expanded.

v_call: TRBV25-1; j_call: TRBJ1-3; d_call: .; clone_size: .; cdr3_nt: TGTGCCAGCAGTGTCTGGGGGCCAGGAAACACCATATATTTT; cdr3_aa: CASSVWGPGNTIYF
v_call: TRBV7-9; j_call: TRBJ2-2; d_call: TRBD2; clone_size: .; cdr3_nt: TGTGCCAGCAGAGAACCCGGAGCGGGGTACACCGGGGAGCTGTTTTTT; cdr3_aa: CASREPGAGYTGELFF
v_call: TRBV28; j_call: TRBJ2-3; d_call: TRBD2; clone_size: .; cdr3_nt: TGTGCCAGCAGTTTGAGCGGACTAGCGGGAGATCCATTAGAGAGAGATACGCAGTATTTT; cdr3_aa: CASSLSGLAGDPLERDTQYF
v_call: TRBV7-9; j_call: TRBJ2-7; d_call: .; clone_size: .; cdr3_nt: TGTGCCAGCAGCCTGGCAGTGGGGGGGGCCGATAACGAGCAGTACTTC; cdr3_aa: CASSLAVGGADNEQYF
v_call: TRBV6-1; j_call: TRBJ2-7; d_call: .; clone_size: few; cdr3_nt: TGTGCCAGCAGCACCTACAGGGCCCCGTACGAGCAGTACTTC; cdr3_aa: CASSTYRAPYEQYF
v_call: TRBV11-2; j_call: TRBJ2-5; d_call: .; clone_size: .; cdr3_nt: TGTGCCAGCAGCTTAATGACAGGTCTGACCCAAGAGACCCAGTACTTC; cdr3_aa: CASSLMTGLTQETQYF
v_call: TRBV9; j_call: TRBJ2-1; d_call: TRBD1; clone_size: .; cdr3_nt: TGTGCCAGCAGCGCGGGACAGACAAAGCAGTTCTTC; cdr3_aa: CASSAGQTKQFF
v_call: TRBV4-3; j_call: TRBJ2-1; d_call: .; clone_size: many; cdr3_nt: TGCGCCAGCAGCCAAGATGGGACGGCGGAGTTCTTC; cdr3_aa: CASSQDGTAEFF
v_call: TRBV3-1; j_call: TRBJ2-1; d_call: TRBD2; clone_size: many; cdr3_nt: TGTGCCAGCAGCCCCGGTTATAGCGGGAAAAGGTATGAGCAGTTCTTC; cdr3_aa: CASSPGYSGKRYEQFF
v_call: TRBV27; j_call: TRBJ2-3; d_call: .; clone_size: few; cdr3_nt: TGTGCCAGCAGTAAAGCGGGTCCTAGCACAGATACGCAGTATTTT; cdr3_aa: CASSKAGPSTDTQYF
v_call: TRBV2; j_call: TRBJ2-1; d_call: TRBD1; clone_size: few; cdr3_nt: TGTGCCAGCCACACCCCCGGGACAGGAAAATACAATGAGCAGTTCTTC; cdr3_aa: CASHTPGTGKYNEQFF
v_call: TRBV6-2/TRBV6-3; j_call: TRBJ2-1; d_call: TRBD2; clone_size: few; cdr3_nt: TGTGCCAGCAGTCCGTATCTAGCGGGGCGCAACAATGAGCAGTTCTTC; cdr3_aa: CASSPYLAGRNNEQFF
v_call: TRBV4-3; j_call: TRBJ2-7; d_call: TRBD2; clone_size: .; cdr3_nt: TGCGCCAGCAGCCAAGATTGGGGGGAGGGCCGCTACGAGCAGTACTTC; cdr3_aa: CASSQDWGEGRYEQYF
v_call: TRBV12-3/TRBV12-4; j_call: TRBJ1-3; d_call: .; clone_size: .; cdr3_nt: TGTGCCAGCAGCCCCATGGACAACTCTGGAAACACCATATATTTT; cdr3_aa: CASSPMDNSGNTIYF
v_call: TRBV4-2; j_call: TRBJ1-2; d_call: .; clone_size: few; cdr3_nt: TGTGCCAGCAGCCAAGCTATACAGGGCGACGGCTACACCTTC; cdr3_aa: CASSQAIQGDGYTF
v_call: TRBV9; j_call: TRBJ2-5; d_call: TRBD2; clone_size: .; cdr3_nt: TGTGCCAGCAGCGTAGAGGGCGGGAGCTGGGAGACCCAGTACTTC; cdr3_aa: CASSVEGGSWETQYF
v_call: TRBV6-2/TRBV6-3; j_call: TRBJ2-7; d_call: TRBD2; clone_size: many; cdr3_nt: TGTGCCAGCAGTTACTCCGTCAGGACTAGTCCCTACGAGCAGTACTTC; cdr3_aa: CASSYSVRTSPYEQYF
v_call: TRBV5-1; j_call: TRBJ2-7; d_call: .; clone_size: few; cdr3_nt: TGCGCCAGCAGCTTTTCAGTTTCCTCCTACGAGCAGTACTTC; cdr3_aa: CASSFSVSSYEQYF
v_call: TRBV29-1; j_call: TRBJ2-7; d_call: TRBD1; clone_size: few; cdr3_nt: TGCAGCGCGGGACAGGGGTACAACGAGCAGTACTTC; cdr3_aa: CSAGQGYNEQYF
v_call: TRBV3-1; j_call: TRBJ2-7; d_call: TRBD1; clone_size: .; cdr3_nt: TGTGCCAGCAGCCAGAGTAACAGGGGGCGCGTCGACGAGCAGTACTTC; cdr3_aa: CASSQSNRGRVDEQYF
v_call: TRBV28; j_call: TRBJ2-1; d_call: .; clone_size: few; cdr3_nt: TGTGCCAGCAGTTTAACAACCCCGGCCTACAATGAGCAGTTCTTC; cdr3_aa: CASSLTTPAYNEQFF
v_call: TRBV11-2; j_call: TRBJ1-2; d_call: .; clone_size: few; cdr3_nt: TGTGCCAGCAGATCCGACAGGTCCGGTCCAAGGGACAACTATGGCTACACCTTC; cdr3_aa: CASRSDRSGPRDNYGYTF
v_call: TRBV13; j_call: TRBJ2-7; d_call: .; clone_size: .; cdr3_nt: TGTGCCAGCAGCGGGCGGGACAAAGCCTACGAGCAGTACTTC; cdr3_aa: CASSGRDKAYEQYF
v_call: TRBV27; j_call: TRBJ1-5; d_call: .; clone_size: .; cdr3_nt: TGTGCCAGCAGTTTTGTTGGGGGTGACCAGCCCCAGCATTTT; cdr3_aa: CASSFVGGDQPQHF
v_call: TRBV29-1; j_call: TRBJ1-2; d_call: .; clone_size: .; cdr3_nt: TGCAGCGCTCGTCTCTTTCGGGTAAACGGCTACACCTTC; cdr3_aa: CSARLFRVNGYTF
v_call: TRBV6-5; j_call: TRBJ2-5; d_call: TRBD1; clone_size: .; cdr3_nt: TGTGCCAGCAGTTTAACAGGGGTCGTAGAGACCCAGTACTTC; cdr3_aa: CASSLTGVVETQYF
v_call: TRBV27; j_call: TRBJ2-7; d_call: .; clone_size: .; cdr3_nt: TGTGCCAGCAGCCCGGGACCGTTACCACTCTACGAGCAGTACTTC; cdr3_aa: CASSPGPLPLYEQYF
v_call: TRBV27; j_call: TRBJ2-3; d_call: .; clone_size: .; cdr3_nt: TGTGCCAGCAGTTTGATGGGAGATACGCTGTATTTT; cdr3_aa: CASSLMGDTLYF
v_call: TRBV14; j_call: TRBJ2-1; d_call: .; clone_size: few; cdr3_nt: TGTGCCAGCAGCCAAGAGTTACATGAGCAGTTCTTC; cdr3_aa: CASSQELHEQFF
v_call: TRBV5-8; j_call: TRBJ1-5; d_call: .; clone_size: .; cdr3_nt: TGTGCCAGCAGCCCACGTATCGGCAATCAGCCCCAGCATTTT; cdr3_aa: CASSPRIGNQPQHF
v_call: TRBV12-3/TRBV12-4; j_call: TRBJ1-2; d_call: .; clone_size: few; cdr3_nt: TGTGCCAGCAGTTTATGGGGTAGTGGCTACACCTTC; cdr3_aa: CASSLWGSGYTF
v_call: TRBV29-1; j_call: TRBJ2-5; d_call: .; clone_size: few; cdr3_nt: TGCAGCGTTGCCGGGGACGCCCGGGAGACCCAGTACTTC; cdr3_aa: CSVAGDARETQYF
v_call: TRBV6-2/TRBV6-3; j_call: TRBJ2-7; d_call: .; clone_size: few; cdr3_nt: TGTGCCAGCAGCCCTTCCGTCCTCTACGAGCAGTACTTC; cdr3_aa: CASSPSVLYEQYF
v_call: TRBV28; j_call: TRBJ2-1; d_call: TRBD2; clone_size: .; cdr3_nt: TGTGCCAGCAGTTGGACTAGCGGGAGGGCCGGCGATGAGCAGTTCTTC; cdr3_aa: CASSWTSGRAGDEQFF
v_call: TRBV2; j_call: TRBJ2-1; d_call: .; clone_size: .; cdr3_nt: TGTGCCAGCAGTGGGGTAGGGCTCTACAATGAGCAGTTCTTC; cdr3_aa: CASSGVGLYNEQFF
v_call: TRBV12-3/TRBV12-4; j_call: TRBJ2-1; d_call: .; clone_size: .; cdr3_nt: TGTGCCAGCAGCACCAGGGTGGGAAATGAGCAGTTCTTC; cdr3_aa: CASSTRVGNEQFF
v_call: TRBV20-1; j_call: TRBJ1-3; d_call: .; clone_size: few; cdr3_nt: TGCAGTGCTAGAGATTCCCACGAGGCCACCATATATTTT; cdr3_aa: CSARDSHEATIYF
v_call: TRBV7-9; j_call: TRBJ2-7; d_call: .; clone_size: few; cdr3_nt: TGTGCCAGCAGCTTAGCCGGGGGTCCCCTCGAGCAGTACTTC; cdr3_aa: CASSLAGGPLEQYF
v_call: TRBV5-6; j_call: TRBJ2-1; d_call: .; clone_size: .; cdr3_nt: TGTGCCAGCAGCAAATACTACAATGAGCAGTTCTTC; cdr3_aa: CASSKYYNEQFF
v_call: TRBV12-3/TRBV12-4; j_call: TRBJ2-5; d_call: .; clone_size: .; cdr3_nt: TGTGCCAGCAGTGCCCTAGGGGCTAAAGAGACCCAGTACTTC; cdr3_aa: CASSALGAKETQYF
v_call: TRBV6-5; j_call: TRBJ1-2; d_call: TRBD1; clone_size: .; cdr3_nt: TGTGCCAGCAGTTACACTAGAAGGACAGGGCTTCCACATGGCTACACCTTC; cdr3_aa: CASSYTRRTGLPHGYTF
v_call: TRBV27; j_call: TRBJ2-7; d_call: .; clone_size: .; cdr3_nt: TGTGCCAGCAGTTTGGGCGGAGTAGGCGTCTACGAGCAGTACTTC; cdr3_aa: CASSLGGVGVYEQYF
v_call: TRBV5-6; j_call: TRBJ2-7; d_call: .; clone_size: .; cdr3_nt: TGTGCCAGCAGCCGGGACGGAAACTCCTACGAGCAGTACTTC; cdr3_aa: CASSRDGNSYEQYF
v_call: TRBV7-9; j_call: TRBJ2-1; d_call: TRBD2; clone_size: few; cdr3_nt: TGTGCCAGCAGCTTCATTCTAGCGGGATCCTACAATGAGCAGTTCTTC; cdr3_aa: CASSFILAGSYNEQFF
v_call: TRBV3-1; j_call: TRBJ2-1; d_call: .; clone_size: .; cdr3_nt: TGTGCCAGCAGCCAAGAGCCCTCTCCCCACAATGAGCAGTTCTTC; cdr3_aa: CASSQEPSPHNEQFF
v_call: TRBV7-9; j_call: TRBJ2-7; d_call: TRBD1; clone_size: .; cdr3_nt: TGTGCCAGCAGCTTAGGACAGGGGCGGAACGAGCAGTACTTC; cdr3_aa: CASSLGQGRNEQYF